This T cell receptor beta chain emerged from a study of blood T cell repertoires in COVID-19. For the study at large: Whether acute or convalescent, the COVID-19 samples came from the United States, Italy and Spain. Sources were T cells, B-cell-depleted T cells, or PBMCs; the material itself was cDNA or gDNA.

Original methodology: Reference gene primer amplification gave estimated nucleated cell counts. TCRdb's table, derived via immunoSEQ multiplex PCR, lists solely in-frame clones and lacks some. V and J calls and clone size are given by that table; D and trimming were obtained from the DNA. Of some 100,000 clones listed, about 91% are singletons. Germline V gene lookup returns CDR1 MNHNY and CDR2 SVGAGI (reference sequence). CDR3 size: 14 residues. Trimming stripped 6 bases from V and 1 base from J, with 13 bases between. The chain employs TRBV6-6 and TRBJ2-7, with D possibly TRBD2 on 6 matching bases. The receptor was isolated from a woman older than 75 with active COVID-19. Sequencing used peripheral blood. In DNA form, the CDR3 reads TGTGCCAGCAGGGAGGGTGGGCGGTCCTACGAGCAGTACTTC. It encodes CASREGGRSYEQYF.